Many counts were recorded for the clone carrying this TCR beta chain. The target antigen is unknown. Orbital computed tomography and thyroid ultrasound, together with serum TRAb and thyroxine and clinical symptoms, were used for diagnoses. RNA transcripts gave rise to amplified TCR beta CDR3 regions. A set of HTBI primers served as the primers for a first-round RT-PCR of the TCR CDR3. TCRdb itself ran the multiplex PCR reads through MiXCR, one entry per CDR3 protein. The sample has some 340,000 distinct CDR3 sequences, roughly an eighth seen once. The sample belongs to a study of T cells in Graves' hyperthyroidism and ophthalmopathy. Study summary: Pretreatment peripheral blood was obtained at initial diagnosis.

Study-level results: Researchers found most expanded thyroid clonotypes above 0.001 in blood as well.

This sequence was found in a woman in her thirties or forties with Graves' ophthalmopathy. Sequencing was done on a sample of blood.

CDR3 loop: CASSRTGGSGYGYTF. The CDR3 bases are TGTGCCAGCAGTCGGACAGGGGGATCGGGGTATGGCTACACCTTC. The chain carries TRBV12-3 or TRBV12-4 and TRBJ1-2; 10 bases agree with TRBD1. With 5 bases clipped from V and 5 bases from J, the junction kept 8 bases outside the gene matches. This CDR3 spans 15 amino acids.